The clone carrying this T cell receptor (beta chain) was seen more than once but under ten times. Its antigen is as yet unknown. TCR cDNA, made by 5'RACE template switching, carried an added universal primer site and UMIs. TCRdb redid the calling of the 5' RACE reads with MiXCR, one entry per CDR3 protein. The data show roughly 330,000 distinct CDR3 sequences, with 6.5% to 8.5% seen just once and 15% to 20% held by the top ten. The data originate from a study of T cells after yellow fever vaccination. Study-level findings and limits: Repertoires obtained by FACS sorting could include abundant clonotypes that entered as contaminants from the bulk population. Researchers report a weaker secondary response that nonetheless peaked faster, day 5 versus 15. Once the booster was given, most primary-vaccination clones reappeared, at just under 98% for CD4 and 88% for CD8.

Trimming left V 4 bases short and J 6 bases short, with 15 bases between. Germline assignment: CDR1 SGHTA and CDR2 FQGNSA. The CDR3 sequence is 15 residues long. This sequence was found in a man younger than 35 who received the YFV17D yellow fever vaccine. The sequenced sample was PBMCs, obtained about 41 days after the first yellow fever vaccination. The chain recombines TRBV7-2 with TRBJ2-2; D gene ambiguous. CDR3 region: CASSSPFASAGELFF. As DNA, the CDR3 is TGTGCCAGCAGCTCCCCGTTCGCGAGCGCCGGGGAGCTGTTTTTT.